A single sample is the source of the 11 T cell receptor beta chains below, sequenced in a study of cytomegalovirus exposure and HLA in healthy donors. Primers for the PCR totalled 60 Vbeta and 13 Jbeta. Repertoires were generated with immunoSEQ multiplex PCR, while TCRdb's copy carries only in-frame clones and drops some. The data contain some 150,000 clones, approximately 87% of them singletons. Sample: PBMCs. These receptors were collected from a middle-aged man in good health and CMV-seronegative.

CDR3 DNA sequence: TGTGCCAGCAGCACCGGACAGGGGAAAGTCAATGAGCAGTTCTTC. This sequence encodes CASSTGQGKVNEQFF. V is TRBV7-3 and J is TRBJ2-1; 9 bases are shared with TRBD1. V gave up 5 bases and J gave up 6 bases; unmatched junction bases: 8. The germline gives CDR1 SGHTA, CDR2 FQGTGA. The CDR3 has 15 amino acids.

This chain joins TRBV7-2 and TRBJ2-3; D not resolved. Trimming removed 3 bases at V and 0 bases at J, with 7 bases between. The CDR3 has 14 residues. Germline V gene lookup returns CDR1 SGHTA and CDR2 FQGNSA. CDR3 nucleotides: TGTGCCAGCAGCTTGCCTGGCAGCACAGATACGCAGTATTTT. Protein product: CASSLPGSTDTQYF. Combining the CDR3 with reference TRBV7-2 and TRBJ2-3 gives the whole variable domain GAGVSQSPSNKVTEKGKDVELRCDPISGHTALYWYRQSLGQGLEFLIYFQGNSAPDKSGLPSDRFSAERTGGSVSTLTIQRTQQEDSAVYLCASSLPGSTDTQYFGPGTRLTVL.

The chain links TRBV9 to TRBJ1-1, with D maybe TRBD1 (6 bases). V lost 0 bases, J lost 13 bases, and 16 bases lay in between. This CDR3 has 13 residues. CDR1 and CDR2 from the germline V gene are SGDLS and YYNGEE. The CDR3 sequence: CASSVDLRGEGFF. In DNA, the CDR3 is TGTGCCAGCAGCGTAGACCTCAGGGGCGAGGGTTTCTTT.

The V and J genes are TRBV2 and TRBJ2-1; 7 nucleotides align to TRBD2. The CDR3 length is 14 residues. The trim removed 7 bases at V and 8 bases at J, leaving 11 bases unmatched. Germline-derived CDR1 and CDR2 are SNHLY and FYNNEI. The CDR3 reads CASNQRDARDEQFF. CDR3 bases: TGTGCCAGCAACCAGCGGGATGCGCGCGATGAGCAGTTCTTC. Complete variable domain (other parts from reference TRBV2 and TRBJ2-1): EPEVTQTPSHQVTQMGQEVILRCVPISNHLYFYWYRQILGQKVEFLVSFYNNEISEKSEIFDDQFSVERPDGSNFTLKIRSTKLEDSAMYFCASNQRDARDEQFFGPGTRLTVL.

This clone was detected only a few times. The CDR3 is CASSLEATGGGQPQHF. In nucleotides, the CDR3 is TGTGCCAGCAGCTTAGAGGCGACAGGGGGCGGTCAGCCCCAGCATTTT. The chain joins TRBV7-8 to TRBJ1-5; TRBD1 aligns across 10 bases. Trimming cost V 1 base and J 6 bases; bases outside gene matches: 6. The germline CDR1 and CDR2 sequences are SGHVS and FQNEAQ. The CDR3 runs 16 residues.

The CDR3 nucleotides read TGTGCCAGCAGTGTGGACAGGGACAATCAGCCCCAGCATTTT. This sequence encodes CASSVDRDNQPQHF. V and J are TRBV27 and TRBJ1-5; TRBD1 matches at 8 bases. From germline, CDR1 is MNHEY and CDR2 SMNVEV (reference sequence). V lost 5 bases, J lost 3 bases, and 3 bases stayed unmatched. The CDR3 contains 14 residues.

The table lists this clone with a count of one. The CDR3 DNA is TGTGCCAGCAGTGAGGGGACTAGCTTTGAGACCCAGTACTTC. Protein sequence: CASSEGTSFETQYF. V gene TRBV2 combines with J gene TRBJ2-5; 9 bases map to TRBD2. Germline-derived CDR1 and CDR2 are SNHLY and FYNNEI. V was pared by 3 bases and J by 5 bases, with 4 bases of the junction left unmatched. This CDR3 is 14 amino acids long. The full variable domain, completed using reference TRBV2 and TRBJ2-5, is EPEVTQTPSHQVTQMGQEVILRCVPISNHLYFYWYRQILGQKVEFLVSFYNNEISEKSEIFDDQFSVERPDGSNFTLKIRSTKLEDSAMYFCASSEGTSFETQYFGPGTRLLVL.

J is TRBJ1-3 and V is TRBV4-1; no definite D call. V was clipped by 0 bases and J by 4 bases, with 10 bases between them. Per germline, CDR1 MGHRA and CDR2 YSYEKL. The CDR3 has 15 amino acids. The DNA for the CDR3 is TGCGCCAGCAGCCAAGATGGGAGAGGAGGAAACACCATATATTTT. It codes for CASSQDGRGGNTIYF.

This chain uses TRBV6-6 with TRBJ2-1; 7 bases match TRBD2. The V segment lost 4 bases and the J segment 8 bases; nucleotides outside the gene matches: 8. The CDR3 totals 14 residues. Germline V gene lookup returns CDR1 MNHNY and CDR2 SVGAGI (reference sequence). The CDR3 protein is CASSFGLESDEQFF. In nucleotides, the CDR3 is TGTGCCAGCAGTTTCGGACTAGAGTCGGATGAGCAGTTCTTC.

J is TRBJ2-1 and V is TRBV5-1; weak D call: TRBD2 (5 bases). There are 17 residues in the CDR3. Trimming took 2 bases from V and 0 from J, leaving 15 bases between them. CDR1 is SGHRS and CDR2 is YFSETQ in the germline V gene. Here the CDR3 DNA reads TGCGCCAGCAGCTTCCCACGGAGCGGAAGCTCCTACAATGAGCAGTTCTTC. Translation gives CASSFPRSGSSYNEQFF. Based on the CDR3 plus reference TRBV5-1 and TRBJ2-1, the full variable domain is KAGVTQTPRYLIKTRGQQVTLSCSPISGHRSVSWYQQTPGQGLQFLFEYFSETQRNKGNFPGRFSGRQFSNSRSEMNVSTLELGDSALYLCASSFPRSGSSYNEQFFGPGTRLTVL.

The chain couples TRBV7-8 to TRBJ1-1; D is undetermined. From germline, CDR1 is SGHVS and CDR2 FQNEAQ. Trimming removed 7 bases from V and 4 bases from J, with 16 bases in between. This CDR3 spans 14 amino acids. The CDR3 reads CASTQVGRSTEAFF. CDR3 bases: TGTGCCAGCACCCAGGTGGGCAGAAGCACTGAAGCTTTCTTT.